Following are 24 T cell receptor beta chains from one sample sequenced in a study of cytomegalovirus exposure and HLA in healthy donors. Primers: 60 Vbeta forward and 13 Jbeta reverse. Sequencing was performed with immunoSEQ multiplex PCR; in TCRdb, only in-frame clones are kept and a portion is missing. The table has about 120,000 clones, more than 70% seen once; the top ten hold around 3%. The sequencing input was PBMCs. The receptors shown here come from a woman in her sixties or seventies in good health and CMV-seropositive.

The chain uses TRBV5-1 and TRBJ2-3, with 9 bases fitting TRBD1. Unmatched junction bases numbered 8, after V lost 6 bases and J lost 6 bases. Germline V lookup: CDR1 SGHRS, CDR2 YFSETQ. The CDR3 sequence is 14 residues long. CDR3 in DNA: TGCGCCAGCAAATCGACAGGGGGTTTGGATACGCAGTATTTT. Protein sequence: CASKSTGGLDTQYF. Based on the CDR3 plus reference TRBV5-1 and TRBJ2-3, the full variable domain is KAGVTQTPRYLIKTRGQQVTLSCSPISGHRSVSWYQQTPGQGLQFLFEYFSETQRNKGNFPGRFSGRQFSNSRSEMNVSTLELGDSALYLCASKSTGGLDTQYFGPGTRLTVL.

With respect to this clone: The junction shows a germline mismatch at one end, possibly a read error. The V and J genes are TRBV13 and TRBJ2-7, with no clear D. Germline CDR1 and CDR2: PRHDT and FYEKMQ (reference sequence). This CDR3 is built from 12 residues. DNA for the CDR3: TGTGCCAGCAGCCGAGGCTCCTGCGAGCAGTACTTC. This sequence encodes CASSRGSCEQYF.

The chain combines TRBV7-6 with TRBJ2-2; 8 positions agree with TRBD2. The V and J ends lost 1 base and 6 bases, in that order; junction bases with no gene match: 4. The CDR3 contains 15 residues. The germline CDR1 and CDR2 sequences are SGHVS and FNYEAQ. For the CDR3, the DNA is TGTGCCAGCAGCTTAGTTCCCGGGAGGGCCGGGGAGCTGTTTTTT. It translates to CASSLVPGRAGELFF.

The chain uses TRBV5-1 and TRBJ2-5; D is ambiguous. Germline V gene sequence: CDR1 SGHRS, CDR2 YFSETQ. The CDR3 extends over 13 amino acids. V shed 4 bases and J shed 4 bases, with 11 bases lying between them. This CDR3 is CASSSSSGETQYF. DNA for the CDR3: TGCGCCAGCAGCAGTAGCTCGGGAGAGACCCAGTACTTC.

CDR3: CASSGGLANTDTQYF. The CDR3 DNA reads TGTGCCAGCAGTGGGGGACTAGCGAACACAGATACGCAGTATTTT. The chain recombines TRBV6-4 with TRBJ2-3; TRBD2 matches at 10 bases. This CDR3 is built from 15 residues. Germline V gene data show CDR1 as MRHNA and CDR2 as SNTAGT. Germline trimming cut 4 bases from V and 2 bases from J; bases unmatched to any gene: 3.

This chain joins TRBV9 and TRBJ2-1, with D uncertain. Germline loops: CDR1 SGDLS, CDR2 YYNGEE. The CDR3 runs 13 residues. The V gene lost 0 bases and the J gene lost 2 bases, with 3 bases spanning the gap. The DNA for the CDR3 is TGTGCCAGCAGCGTAGGTACCTACAATGAGCAGTTCTTC. It is translated as CASSVGTYNEQFF.

CDR3 sequence (DNA): TGTGCCAGCAGGATCGGGGGGGGAGAGCAGTACTTC. It codes for CASRIGGGEQYF. This rearrangement joins TRBV7-9 to TRBJ2-7, with TRBD2 identical over 8 bases. CDR1 is SEHNR, CDR2 FQNEAQ, per germline (reference sequence). J lost 7 bases, V lost 6 bases, and 5 bases had no gene match. The CDR3 runs to 12 residues.

The chain is built from TRBV5-1 and TRBJ2-3; no definite D call. V gave up 2 bases and J gave up 5 bases, with 3 bases separating them. The length of the CDR3 is 11 residues. Germline-derived CDR1 and CDR2 are SGHRS and YFSETQ. CDR3: CASSLQDTQYF. DNA for the CDR3: TGCGCCAGCAGCTTACAAGATACGCAGTATTTT.

This clone was counted between two and nine times. This chain joins TRBV6-5 and TRBJ2-1, with TRBD2 identical over 14 bases. Germline loops: CDR1 MNHEY, CDR2 SVGAGI. Trimming took 2 bases from V and 8 from J; bases not matched to a gene: 5. The CDR3 totals 16 residues. The CDR3 coding sequence is TGTGCCAGCAGTTACAAGGGACTAGCGGGAGAGGATGAGCAGTTCTTC. Protein: CASSYKGLAGEDEQFF.

The V gene is TRBV7-2, the J gene TRBJ1-1; D possibly corresponds to TRBD1 (6 bases). V was shortened by 5 bases and J by 5 bases, with 12 bases between the two germline ends. This CDR3 is built from 13 residues. From germline, CDR1 is SGHTA and CDR2 FQGNSA. The DNA of the CDR3 is TGTGCCAGCAGCCGGGGGCGGGGGACTGAAGCTTTCTTT. Encoded protein: CASSRGRGTEAFF.

The V gene is TRBV7-9, the J gene TRBJ2-1, with a possible D match to TRBD1 (6 bases). CDR1 and CDR2 (germline): SEHNR, FQNEAQ (reference sequence). V lost 1 base to trimming and J lost 1 base, with 8 bases between them. CDR3 length: 15 amino acids. The CDR3 here is CASSLGQVSYNEQFF. The CDR3 DNA follows: TGTGCCAGCAGCTTAGGACAGGTGTCCTACAATGAGCAGTTCTTC. Complete variable domain (other parts from reference TRBV7-9 and TRBJ2-1): DTGVSQNPRHKITKRGQNVTFRCDPISEHNRLYWYRQTLGQGPEFLTYFQNEAQLEKSRLLSDRFSAERPKGSFSTLEIQRTEQGDSAMYLCASSLGQVSYNEQFFGPGTRLTVL.

This chain links TRBV27 with TRBJ2-7; 7 nucleotides align to TRBD1. The junction had 2 bases not matched to a gene; V was cut back by 7 bases and J by 5 bases. CDR1 and CDR2 (germline): MNHEY, SMNVEV (reference sequence). The CDR3 has 11 residues. The CDR3 nucleotides are TGTGCCAGCACGACAGGGAACGAGCAGTACTTC. Protein sequence: CASTTGNEQYF.

The chain couples TRBV11-2 to TRBJ1-1; D call uncertain. Germline loops: CDR1 SGHAT, CDR2 FQNNGV. The ends were cut back, 5 bases at V and 8 bases at J, with 18 bases in the middle. The CDR3 sequence is 14 residues long. CDR3 sequence: CASSRRTNPLEAFF. DNA of the CDR3: TGTGCCAGCAGCCGCCGGACTAACCCATTAGAAGCTTTCTTT.

The chain couples TRBV6-4 to TRBJ1-2, with TRBD1 matching over 9 bases. The length of the CDR3 is 15 residues. J was trimmed by 6 bases and V by 4 bases; bases with no gene match: 9. Germline V gene data show CDR1 as MRHNA and CDR2 as SNTAGT. The CDR3 here is CASSATPTGGHGYTF. CDR3 DNA sequence: TGTGCCAGCAGTGCAACACCAACAGGGGGCCATGGCTACACCTTC.

V usage is TRBV11-1 and J usage is TRBJ1-2; 9 bases fit TRBD1. The CDR3 runs 15 residues. V shed 2 bases and J 8 bases; nucleotides not matched to a gene: 9. Germline CDR1 reads SGHAT; CDR2 reads FQDESV (reference sequence). CDR3 region: CASSLPGTGTRGYTF. The CDR3 DNA is TGTGCCAGCAGCTTACCCGGGACAGGGACTCGGGGCTACACCTTC.

This chain connects TRBV5-1 to TRBJ2-6, with a weak D call TRBD2 (5 bases). V was cut by 0 bases and J by 4 bases, with 8 bases left in between. CDR3 size: 15 residues. Germline assignment: CDR1 SGHRS and CDR2 YFSETQ. In DNA form, the CDR3 reads TGCGCCAGCAGCTTGGGAGGGAACGGGGCCAACGTCCTGACTTTC. This sequence encodes CASSLGGNGANVLTF.

The chain has TRBV18 and TRBJ2-2; weak D call: TRBD2 (5 bases). The germline V gene has CDR1 KGHSH and CDR2 LQKENI. CDR3 length: 14 residues. V lost 8 bases, J lost 1 base, and 11 bases lay in between. CDR3 amino acids: CASRPAGNTGELFF. Here the CDR3 DNA reads TGTGCCAGCCGACCGGCGGGGAACACCGGGGAGCTGTTTTTT. Complete variable domain (other parts from reference TRBV18 and TRBJ2-2): NAGVMQNPRHLVRRRGQEARLRCSPMKGHSHVYWYRQLPEEGLKFMVYLQKENIIDESGMPKERFSAEFPKEGPSILRIQQVVRGDSAAYFCASRPAGNTGELFFGEGSRLTVL.

This chain joins TRBV9 and TRBJ1-4; 10 bases map to TRBD1. Germline V gene sequence: CDR1 SGDLS, CDR2 YYNGEE. The CDR3 is 17 residues long. Trimming removed 3 bases from V and 7 bases from J; junction bases left unmatched: 12. The CDR3: CASSAASGQGIGEKLFF. In nucleotides, the CDR3 is TGTGCCAGCAGCGCAGCTTCGGGACAGGGGATAGGTGAAAAACTGTTTTTT.

The chain joins TRBV6-1 to TRBJ1-1; TRBD1 matches 7 bases. This CDR3 comprises 15 residues. J lost 2 bases, V lost 5 bases, and 8 bases had no gene match. CDR1 is MNHNS and CDR2 is SASEGT in the germline V gene. The CDR3 region is CASSKTGTDNTEAFF. The CDR3, as DNA: TGTGCCAGCAGTAAAACCGGGACAGACAACACTGAAGCTTTCTTT.

This chain uses TRBV7-6 with TRBJ2-1; 14 positions match TRBD2. The germline gives CDR1 SGHVS, CDR2 FNYEAQ. CDR3 length: 17 amino acids. J was trimmed by 7 bases and V by 5 bases; bases with no gene match: 10. For the CDR3, the DNA is TGTGCCAGCAGCCGGACTAGCGGGAGGTATCGGGGGAATGAGCAGTTCTTC. It encodes CASSRTSGRYRGNEQFF.

J is TRBJ2-5 and V is TRBV7-6, with TRBD2 identical over 15 bases. CDR1 is SGHVS, CDR2 FNYEAQ, per germline. Trimming at V came to 4 bases and at J to 0 bases, leaving 3 bases not matched to a gene. The CDR3 is 17 residues long. CDR3 coding DNA: TGTGCCAGCAGCTCGGGACTAGCGGGAGGCTACCAAGAGACCCAGTACTTC. Translating it yields CASSSGLAGGYQETQYF.

J is TRBJ1-4 and V is TRBV4-1; 7 bases are shared with TRBD1. V dropped 2 bases and J dropped 7; count of bases not matched to a gene: 7. CDR1 is MGHRA and CDR2 is YSYEKL in the germline V gene. CDR3 size: 15 residues. CDR3 loop: CASSQTGDATEKLFF. CDR3 nucleotides: TGCGCCAGCAGCCAAACAGGGGATGCGACTGAAAAACTGTTTTTT.

The chain is built from TRBV6-6 and TRBJ2-7, with D possibly being TRBD2 (7 bases). This CDR3 comprises 14 residues. Germline V CDR1 and CDR2: MNHNY, SVGAGI (reference sequence). Trimming removed 1 base at V and 2 bases at J, with 9 bases between. CDR3 in amino acids: CASSYLGGPYEQYF. CDR3 bases: TGTGCCAGCAGTTACTTGGGGGGGCCCTACGAGCAGTACTTC.

The chain couples TRBV6-6 to TRBJ1-5; TRBD1 matches 10 bases. This CDR3 comprises 15 residues. V dropped 6 bases and J dropped 5; count of bases not matched to a gene: 7. Germline V gives CDR1 MNHNY, CDR2 SVGAGI (reference sequence). The chain's CDR3 is CASSHGQGVYQPQHF. In DNA, the CDR3 is TGTGCCAGCAGCCACGGACAGGGGGTGTATCAGCCCCAGCATTTT.